These 9 T cell receptor beta chains were sequenced from one sample in a study of Ad26.COV2.S vaccination and SARS-CoV-2 variants. Treatment reported: roughly 20 received Ad26.COV2.S at low or high dose, single or two shots; roughly 5 received placebo; per-sample allocation not given. The samples date from day 63 after the first vaccine or placebo injection. TCRdb's copy holds only in-frame clones and misses some; the assay was immunoSEQ multiplex PCR. Here the sample spans about 250,000 clones, approximately 89% being singletons. The specimen comprised peripheral blood, sampled in a trial of Ad26.COV2.S vaccine versus placebo. The receptors were sampled from a person between 18 and 60 years old who received the Ad26.COV2.S COVID-19 vaccine or a placebo.

This rearrangement joins TRBV7-9 to TRBJ2-7; D perhaps matches TRBD1 (5 bases). Germline CDR1 is SEHNR and CDR2 is FQNEAQ (reference sequence). Trimming took off 3 bases at V and 9 bases at J, with 15 bases between the two ends. The CDR3 is 13 residues long. DNA of the CDR3: TGTGCCAGCAGCTTTGATTCGAAAGGGGTGCAGTACTTC. Translated, it gives CASSFDSKGVQYF.

The chain is built from TRBV19 and TRBJ2-7; D is ambiguous. The CDR3 covers 12 residues. Germline CDR1 LNHDA, CDR2 SQIVND (reference sequence). The ends were cut back, 9 bases at V and 3 bases at J, with 12 bases in the middle. Here the CDR3 DNA reads TGTGCCAGCCCCTTGGGATACTACGAGCAGTACTTC. It encodes CASPLGYYEQYF. The entire variable domain, with the rest obtained from reference TRBV19 and TRBJ2-7, is as follows: DGGITQSPKYLFRKEGQNVTLSCEQNLNHDAMYWYRQDPGQGLRLIYYSQIVNDFQKGDIAEGYSVSREKKESFPLTVTSAQKNPTAFYLCASPLGYYEQYFGPGTRLTVT.

This clone was found once. J is TRBJ1-6 and V is TRBV12-2; the table's D gene call, TRBD1, was not cross checked with the DNA. TRBV12-2 is a recognized pseudogene. The CDR3 sequence is 17 residues long. In DNA form, the CDR3 reads TGTGCAAGTCGCTTAGATGGCCCACAGGGTTGCAATTCACCCCTCCACTTT. It codes for CASRLDGPQGCNSPLHF.

V and J are TRBV7-8 and TRBJ1-1; D is ambiguous. Germline CDR1 SGHVS, CDR2 FQNEAQ. The CDR3 extends over 14 amino acids. The V gene lost 2 bases and the J gene lost 5 bases, with 12 bases spanning the gap. The CDR3 spells CASSLNSFGTEAFF. The DNA of the CDR3 is TGTGCCAGCAGCTTAAATTCGTTTGGAACTGAAGCTTTCTTT.

V gene TRBV6-5 combines with J gene TRBJ1-2; 12 nucleotides line up with TRBD1. The ends lost 4 bases at V and 9 bases at J; junction bases unmatched: 6. Germline V lookup: CDR1 MNHEY, CDR2 SVGAGI. The CDR3 runs 14 residues. The CDR3 loop reads CASSLRDRGHSYTF. As DNA, the CDR3 is TGTGCCAGCAGTTTGCGGGACAGGGGGCATAGCTACACCTTC.

V usage is TRBV7-3 and J usage is TRBJ2-1, with D maybe TRBD2 (6 bases). CDR3 length: 17 amino acids. Trimming shortened V by 5 bases and J by 3 bases, and 20 bases separated the two germline ends. Germline V gene data show CDR1 as SGHTA and CDR2 as FQGTGA. In DNA, the CDR3 is TGTGCCAGCAGCCCCCGCCCCGCGGGGTCGGGCTACAATGAGCAGTTCTTC. This codes for CASSPRPAGSGYNEQFF. The full variable domain, completed using reference TRBV7-3 and TRBJ2-1, is GAGVSQTPSNKVTEKGKYVELRCDPISGHTALYWYRQSLGQGPEFLIYFQGTGAADDSGLPNDRFFAVRPEGSVSTLKIQRTERGDSAVYLCASSPRPAGSGYNEQFFGPGTRLTVL.

This chain joins TRBV12-3 or TRBV12-4 and TRBJ1-3, with D uncertain. The germline V and J ends were trimmed by 6 bases and 4 bases, with 4 bases remaining between them. The CDR3 consists of 11 residues. The CDR3 reads CASSQGNTIYF. CDR3 bases: TGTGCCAGCAGCCAGGGAAACACCATATATTTT.

This chain connects TRBV24-1 to TRBJ1-2; no reliable D call. Trimming left V 3 bases short and J 2 bases short, with 9 bases between. Germline V lookup: CDR1 KGHDR, CDR2 SFDVKD. The CDR3 is made up of 14 amino acids. The CDR3 coding sequence is TGTGCCACCAGTGATCCGGCACCGAACTATGGCTACACCTTC. Translated: CATSDPAPNYGYTF.

The rearrangement links TRBV6-1 to TRBJ1-5; 10 nucleotides line up with TRBD1. The germline CDR1 and CDR2 sequences are MNHNS and SASEGT. This CDR3 comprises 16 residues. V lost 1 base to trimming and J lost 2 bases; unmatched junction nucleotides: 2. The CDR3 reads CASSEETGGGNQPQHF. The CDR3 region has the DNA TGTGCCAGCAGTGAAGAGACAGGGGGCGGCAATCAGCCCCAGCATTTT.